This TCR beta chain derives from a study of graft-versus-host responses after intestinal transplantation. In the study overall: Every recipient had anti-thymocyte globulin induction and two to four years of tacrolimus plus steroids.

V lost 3 bases, J lost 2 bases, and 8 bases lay in between. From germline, CDR1 is SGHAT and CDR2 FQDESV (reference sequence). There are 13 residues in the CDR3. Libraries were prepared by immunoSEQ multiplex PCR; TCRdb keeps only in-frame clonotypes and omits some of them. This table has 25,000 to 35,000 clones, 93% appearing once. The sequences come from PBMCs, collected just over 65 days after intestinal transplant. The TCR comes from a human patient who received an intestinal transplant, so some T cells may come from the graft donor. The V and J genes are TRBV11-1 and TRBJ2-7, with D maybe TRBD1 (6 bases). The CDR3, as DNA: TGTGCCAGCAGCTTGGGACAACCCTACGAGCAGTACTTC. Translating gives CASSLGQPYEQYF.